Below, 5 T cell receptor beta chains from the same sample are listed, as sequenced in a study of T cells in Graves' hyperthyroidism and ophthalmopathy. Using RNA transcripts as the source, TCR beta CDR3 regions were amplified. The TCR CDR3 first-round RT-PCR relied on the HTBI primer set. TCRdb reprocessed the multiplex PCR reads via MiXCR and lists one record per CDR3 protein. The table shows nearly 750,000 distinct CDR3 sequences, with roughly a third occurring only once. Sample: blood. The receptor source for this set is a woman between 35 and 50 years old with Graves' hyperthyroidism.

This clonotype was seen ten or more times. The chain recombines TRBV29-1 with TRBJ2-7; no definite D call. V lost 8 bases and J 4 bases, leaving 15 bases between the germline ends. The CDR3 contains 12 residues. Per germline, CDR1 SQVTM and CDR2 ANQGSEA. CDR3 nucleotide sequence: TGCAGCTCCCCCTTAGCTTATTACGAGCAGTACTTC. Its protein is CSSPLAYYEQYF.

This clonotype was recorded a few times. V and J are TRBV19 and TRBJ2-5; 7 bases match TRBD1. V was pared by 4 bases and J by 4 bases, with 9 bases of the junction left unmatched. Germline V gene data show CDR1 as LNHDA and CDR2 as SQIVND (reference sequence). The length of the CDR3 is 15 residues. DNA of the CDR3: TGTGCCAGTAGTACCGGACAGGCGAGGGGAGAGACCCAGTACTTC. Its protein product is CASSTGQARGETQYF.

CDR3 in amino acids: CASPGTGFDGYTF. For the CDR3, the DNA is TGTGCTAGCCCCGGGACAGGGTTTGACGGCTACACCTTC. The chain links TRBV7-2 to TRBJ1-2; 9 bases agree with TRBD1. Germline assignment: CDR1 SGHTA and CDR2 FQGNSA. The CDR3 runs 13 residues.

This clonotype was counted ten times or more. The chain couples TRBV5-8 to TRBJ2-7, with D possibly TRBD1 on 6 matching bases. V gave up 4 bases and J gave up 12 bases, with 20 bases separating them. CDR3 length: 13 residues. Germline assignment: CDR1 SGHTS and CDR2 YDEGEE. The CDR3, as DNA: TGTGCCAGCAGCCCGGGATCGATGCAGGGGTGGTACTTC. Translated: CASSPGSMQGWYF.

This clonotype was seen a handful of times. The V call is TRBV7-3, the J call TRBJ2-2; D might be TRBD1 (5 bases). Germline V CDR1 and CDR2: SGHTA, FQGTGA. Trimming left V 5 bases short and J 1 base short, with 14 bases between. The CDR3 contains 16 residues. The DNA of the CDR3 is TGTGCCAGCAGCGAGACAGACGCCCTGAACACCGGGGAGCTGTTTTTT. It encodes CASSETDALNTGELFF.